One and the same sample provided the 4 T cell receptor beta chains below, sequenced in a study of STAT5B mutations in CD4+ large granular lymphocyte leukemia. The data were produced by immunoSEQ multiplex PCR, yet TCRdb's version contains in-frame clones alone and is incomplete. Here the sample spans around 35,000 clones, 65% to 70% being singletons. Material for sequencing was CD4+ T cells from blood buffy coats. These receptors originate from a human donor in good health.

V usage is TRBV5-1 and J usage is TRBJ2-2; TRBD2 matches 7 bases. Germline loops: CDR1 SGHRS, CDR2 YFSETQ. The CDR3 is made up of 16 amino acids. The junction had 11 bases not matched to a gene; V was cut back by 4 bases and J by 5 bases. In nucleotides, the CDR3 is TGCGCCAGCAGCCCTCTTGGCGTGGGGGGGACCGGGGAGCTGTTTTTT. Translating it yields CASSPLGVGGTGELFF.

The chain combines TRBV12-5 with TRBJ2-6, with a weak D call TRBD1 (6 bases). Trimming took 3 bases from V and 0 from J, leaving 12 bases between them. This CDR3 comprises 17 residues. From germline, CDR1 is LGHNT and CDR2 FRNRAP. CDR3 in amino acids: CASGFTGSFSGANVLTF. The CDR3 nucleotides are TGTGCTAGTGGTTTTACAGGGTCGTTCTCTGGGGCCAACGTCCTGACTTTC.

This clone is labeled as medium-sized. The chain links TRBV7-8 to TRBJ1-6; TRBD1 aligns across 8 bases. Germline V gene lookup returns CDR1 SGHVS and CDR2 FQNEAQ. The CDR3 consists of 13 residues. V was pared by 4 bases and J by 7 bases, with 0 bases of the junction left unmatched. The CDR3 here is CASSWTGNSPLHF. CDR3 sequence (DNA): TGTGCCAGCAGCTGGACAGGGAATTCACCCCTCCACTTT.

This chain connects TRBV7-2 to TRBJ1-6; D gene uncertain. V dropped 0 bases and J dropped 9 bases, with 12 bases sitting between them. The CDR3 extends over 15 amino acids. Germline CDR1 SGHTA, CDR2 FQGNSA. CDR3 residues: CASSLASGASSPLHF. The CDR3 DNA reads TGTGCCAGCAGCTTAGCTAGCGGAGCGAGTTCACCCCTCCACTTT.